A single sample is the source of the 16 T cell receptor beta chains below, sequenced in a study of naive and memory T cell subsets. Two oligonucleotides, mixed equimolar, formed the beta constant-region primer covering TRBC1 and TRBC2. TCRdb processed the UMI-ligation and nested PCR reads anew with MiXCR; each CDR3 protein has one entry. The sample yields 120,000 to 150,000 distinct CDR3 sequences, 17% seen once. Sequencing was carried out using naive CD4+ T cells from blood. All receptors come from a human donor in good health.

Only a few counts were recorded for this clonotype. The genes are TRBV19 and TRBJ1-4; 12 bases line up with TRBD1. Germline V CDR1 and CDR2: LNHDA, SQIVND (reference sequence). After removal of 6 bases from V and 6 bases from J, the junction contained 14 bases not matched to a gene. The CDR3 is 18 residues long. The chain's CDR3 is CASSPFPGQGAIDEKLFF. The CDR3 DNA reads TGTGCCAGTAGCCCTTTTCCGGGACAGGGGGCAATCGATGAAAAACTGTTTTTT.

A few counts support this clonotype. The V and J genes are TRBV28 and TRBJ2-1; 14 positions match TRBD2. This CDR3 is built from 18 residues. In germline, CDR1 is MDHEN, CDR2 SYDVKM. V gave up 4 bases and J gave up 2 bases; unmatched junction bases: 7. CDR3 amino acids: CASSSRTSGRITYNEQFF. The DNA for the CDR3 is TGTGCCAGCAGTTCCCGGACTAGCGGGAGGATAACCTACAATGAGCAGTTCTTC.

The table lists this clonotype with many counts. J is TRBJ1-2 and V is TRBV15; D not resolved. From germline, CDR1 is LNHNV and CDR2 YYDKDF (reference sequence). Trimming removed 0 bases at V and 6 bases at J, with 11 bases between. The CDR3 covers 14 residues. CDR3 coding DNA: TGTGCCACCAGCAGAGATTTTAGGGAGGATGGCTACACCTTC. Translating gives CATSRDFREDGYTF.

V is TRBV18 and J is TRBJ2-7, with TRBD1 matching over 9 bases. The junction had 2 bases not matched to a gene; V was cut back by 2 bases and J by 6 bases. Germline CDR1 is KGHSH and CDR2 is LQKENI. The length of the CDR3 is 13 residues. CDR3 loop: CASSPGQGREQYF. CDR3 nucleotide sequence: TGTGCCAGCTCACCAGGACAGGGGCGCGAGCAGTACTTC.

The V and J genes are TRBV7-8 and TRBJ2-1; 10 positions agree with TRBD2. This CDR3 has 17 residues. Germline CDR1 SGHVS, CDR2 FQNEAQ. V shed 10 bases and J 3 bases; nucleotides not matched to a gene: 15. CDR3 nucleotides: TGTGCCATCGGGGGTCTAGCGGGAGACATGGTCTACAATGAGCAGTTCTTC. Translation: CAIGGLAGDMVYNEQFF. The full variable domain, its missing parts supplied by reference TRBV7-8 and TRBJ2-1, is GAGVSQSPRYKVAKRGQDVALRCDPISGHVSLFWYQQALGQGPEFLTYFQNEAQLDKSGLPSDRFFAERPEGSVSTLKIQRTQQEDSAVYLCAIGGLAGDMVYNEQFFGPGTRLTVL.

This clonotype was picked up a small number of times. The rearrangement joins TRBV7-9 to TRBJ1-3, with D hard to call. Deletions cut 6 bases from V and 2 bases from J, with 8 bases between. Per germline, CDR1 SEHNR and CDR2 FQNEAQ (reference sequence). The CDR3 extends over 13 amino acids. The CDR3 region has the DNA TGTGCCAGCAGGATGAGCACTGGAAACACCATATATTTT. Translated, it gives CASRMSTGNTIYF.

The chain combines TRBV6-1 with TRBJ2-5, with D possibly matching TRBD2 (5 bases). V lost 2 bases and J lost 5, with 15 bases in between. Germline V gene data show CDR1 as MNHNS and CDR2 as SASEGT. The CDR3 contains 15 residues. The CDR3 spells CASSERGRAFETQYF. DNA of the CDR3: TGTGCCAGCAGTGAAAGAGGGAGAGCGTTTGAGACCCAGTACTTC.

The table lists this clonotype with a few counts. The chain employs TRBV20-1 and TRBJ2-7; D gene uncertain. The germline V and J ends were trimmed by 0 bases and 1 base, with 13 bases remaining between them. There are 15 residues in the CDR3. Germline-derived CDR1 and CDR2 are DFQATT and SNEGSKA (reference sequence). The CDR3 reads CSARETGGPSYEQYF. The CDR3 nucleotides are TGCAGTGCTAGAGAAACCGGCGGTCCTTCCTACGAGCAGTACTTC.

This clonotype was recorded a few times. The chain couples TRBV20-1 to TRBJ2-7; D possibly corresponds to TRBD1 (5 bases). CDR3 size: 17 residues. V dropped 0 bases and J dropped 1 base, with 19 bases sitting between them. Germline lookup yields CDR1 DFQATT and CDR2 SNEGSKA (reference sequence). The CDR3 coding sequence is TGCAGTGCTAGAGACCTCCTTAAGGTAGGGGTGTCCTACGAGCAGTACTTC. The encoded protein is CSARDLLKVGVSYEQYF.

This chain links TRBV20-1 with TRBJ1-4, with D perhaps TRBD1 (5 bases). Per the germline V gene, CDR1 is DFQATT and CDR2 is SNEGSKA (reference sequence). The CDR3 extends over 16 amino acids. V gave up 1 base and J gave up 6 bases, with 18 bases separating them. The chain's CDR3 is CSARVGGRASDEKLFF. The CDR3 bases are TGCAGTGCTAGAGTTGGGGGTAGGGCAAGTGATGAAAAACTGTTTTTT.

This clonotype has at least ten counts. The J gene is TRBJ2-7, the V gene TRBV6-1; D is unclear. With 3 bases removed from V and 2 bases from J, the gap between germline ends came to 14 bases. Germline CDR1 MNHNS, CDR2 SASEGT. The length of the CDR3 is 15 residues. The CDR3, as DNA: TGTGCCAGCAGTGACGGGCTTCTACAAACCTACGAGCAGTACTTC. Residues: CASSDGLLQTYEQYF.

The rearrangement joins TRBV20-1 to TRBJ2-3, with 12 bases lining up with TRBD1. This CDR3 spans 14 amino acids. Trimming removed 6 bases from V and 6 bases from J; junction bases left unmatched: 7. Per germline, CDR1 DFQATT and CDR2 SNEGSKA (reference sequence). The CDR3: CSAGPGQGADTQYF. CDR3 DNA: TGCAGTGCGGGACCGGGACAGGGGGCTGATACGCAGTATTTT.

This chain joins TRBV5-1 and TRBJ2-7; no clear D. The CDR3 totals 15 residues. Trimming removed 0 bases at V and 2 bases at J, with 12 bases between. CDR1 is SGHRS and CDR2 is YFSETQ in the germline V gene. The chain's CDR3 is CASSLAPRSAYEQYF. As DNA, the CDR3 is TGCGCCAGCAGCTTGGCCCCCAGGTCCGCCTACGAGCAGTACTTC.

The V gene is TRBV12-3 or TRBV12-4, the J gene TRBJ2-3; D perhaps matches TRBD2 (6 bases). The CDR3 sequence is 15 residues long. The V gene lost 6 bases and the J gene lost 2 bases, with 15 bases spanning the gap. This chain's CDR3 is CASSISGGITDTQYF. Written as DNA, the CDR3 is TGTGCCAGCAGCATTAGCGGAGGAATCACAGATACGCAGTATTTT.

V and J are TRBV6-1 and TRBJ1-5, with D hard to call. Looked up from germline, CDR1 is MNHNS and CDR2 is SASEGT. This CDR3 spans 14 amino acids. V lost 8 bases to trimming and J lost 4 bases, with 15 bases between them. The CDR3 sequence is CASGGEGLNQPQHF. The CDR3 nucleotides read TGTGCCAGCGGTGGGGAGGGCCTGAATCAGCCCCAGCATTTT.

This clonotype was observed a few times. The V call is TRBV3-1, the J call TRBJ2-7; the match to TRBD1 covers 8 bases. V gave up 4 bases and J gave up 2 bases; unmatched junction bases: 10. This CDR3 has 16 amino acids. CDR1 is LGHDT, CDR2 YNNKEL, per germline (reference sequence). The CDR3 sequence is CASSPVLVQGAYEQYF. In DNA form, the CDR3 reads TGTGCCAGCAGCCCCGTACTGGTACAGGGGGCCTACGAGCAGTACTTC.